This T cell receptor beta chain was profiled in a study of Ad26.COV2.S vaccination and SARS-CoV-2 variants (dated by TCRdb to the early 2020s). In terms of the full investigation: Vaccine-arm donors came from COV1001, a multicentre, randomized, double-blind, placebo-controlled phase I-IIa trial of Ad26.COV2.S in healthy adults. Investigators did not know the trial group allocation while performing experiments and assessing outcomes. Participants in the trial were split at random into five groups of five each, receiving low-dose or high-dose Ad26.COV2.S once or twice, or else placebo on both occasions. Sequencing of the TCRbeta repertoire served to evaluate the specificity and breadth of SARS-CoV-2-reactive T cell receptors following Ad26.COV2.S vaccination. Ad26.COV2.S was administered intramuscularly at a dose of 5x10^10 or 1x10^11 viral particles, either as one shot or as two shots given 56 days apart. The TCR-sequenced set comprised approximately 32 samples: some 20 Ad26.COV2.S vaccine recipients, 5 placebo recipients and 8 SARS-CoV-2 convalescent individuals. Results and caveats for the whole study, not just this receptor: Substantial breadth of spike-specific CD8+ and CD4+ T cell responses was reported after vaccination. Ad26.COV2.S recipients had higher spike-specific TCR breadth than placebo recipients (P = 0.0014). Vaccine and placebo recipients had comparable non-spike TCR breadth, which fits with the vaccine containing only spike. The study was not powered to compare responses between vaccine doses or regimens. The authors noted that total T cell responses may have been underestimated by the TCR breadth and depth analyses.

In regard to this clone: It lacks a known antigen. No much larger clone exists at a distance of one base, and base qualities are not known.

Compared with germline, V lacks 0 bases and J lacks 6 bases; bases without a gene match: 3. CDR1 GTSNPN and CDR2 SVGIG are derived from the germline V gene (reference sequence). From its cysteine to its phenylalanine, the CDR3 spans 14 amino acids. Only CDR3 DNA remains: 42 bases, in frame from the first base. The immunoSEQ Assay was the method used to sequence TCRbeta CDR3 regions. After extraction, genomic DNA underwent amplification by bias-controlled multiplex PCR, followed by high-throughput sequencing. On the study's bioinformatics: To quantify the absolute abundance of every unique TCRbeta CDR3 region, sequences were collapsed and filtered. Usable DNA was measured by amplifying reference genes present in all nucleated cells, and TCRbeta template counts were normalized to that usable DNA to estimate T cell fraction. Repertoire TCRs were annotated as SARS-CoV-2-specific by exact matching of V gene, CDR3 amino acid sequence and J gene to a known reactive TCR set. The reference SARS-CoV-2 TCR set was obtained from MIRA and was filtered for enrichment in COVID-19-positive ImmuneCODE repertoires, whereby public or cross-reactive TCRs were removed. Drawing on the MIRA antigens, annotated TCRs were analysed further at the level of specific ORF or position within ORF. Breadth was defined as the number of annotated unique rearrangements divided by the total number of unique productive rearrangements, and depth was defined as the summed frequency of the annotated unique rearrangements. Two-sided Wilcoxon rank-sum tests were used to compare TCR breadth between groups. As stored in TCRdb, this immuneACCESS dataset retains in-frame rearrangements with V and J assigned. A fraction of the clones does not appear; measured against another copy, unresolved V genes explain less than half of the discrepancy, and the remainder lacks a known reason. D and trimming were read from the DNA, whereas the V and J calls and clone size are those reported in that table. Across this sample there are fewer than 900,000 clones, with roughly 90% seen only once. Approximately 1.5% of the sample lies in the top ten.

The sample's treatment or condition label, decoded: 15 to 20 received Ad26.COV2.S at low or high dose, single or two shots; about 5 received placebo; per-sample allocation not given. Repertoires of vaccine and placebo recipients were sequenced from samples taken on day 63 after the first injection. Between 29 July and 7 August 2020, Cohort 1b enrolled around 24 adults aged 18-55 years at one site in Boston, USA. Ad26.COV2.S was a replication-incompetent adenovirus type 26 vector expressing a prefusion-stabilized SARS-CoV-2 spike protein from the original Wuhan strain. The rearranged segments are TRBV30 and TRBJ1-5, with 9 bases aligning to TRBD1. This TCR derives from a person between 18 and 65 years old who received the Ad26.COV2.S COVID-19 vaccine or a placebo. The material sequenced was peripheral blood, taken in a trial of Ad26.COV2.S vaccine versus placebo. The nucleotides read TGTGCCTGGAGTGTGACAGGGGGGCGTCAGCCCCAGCATTTT. Its protein is CAWSVTGGRQPQHF.